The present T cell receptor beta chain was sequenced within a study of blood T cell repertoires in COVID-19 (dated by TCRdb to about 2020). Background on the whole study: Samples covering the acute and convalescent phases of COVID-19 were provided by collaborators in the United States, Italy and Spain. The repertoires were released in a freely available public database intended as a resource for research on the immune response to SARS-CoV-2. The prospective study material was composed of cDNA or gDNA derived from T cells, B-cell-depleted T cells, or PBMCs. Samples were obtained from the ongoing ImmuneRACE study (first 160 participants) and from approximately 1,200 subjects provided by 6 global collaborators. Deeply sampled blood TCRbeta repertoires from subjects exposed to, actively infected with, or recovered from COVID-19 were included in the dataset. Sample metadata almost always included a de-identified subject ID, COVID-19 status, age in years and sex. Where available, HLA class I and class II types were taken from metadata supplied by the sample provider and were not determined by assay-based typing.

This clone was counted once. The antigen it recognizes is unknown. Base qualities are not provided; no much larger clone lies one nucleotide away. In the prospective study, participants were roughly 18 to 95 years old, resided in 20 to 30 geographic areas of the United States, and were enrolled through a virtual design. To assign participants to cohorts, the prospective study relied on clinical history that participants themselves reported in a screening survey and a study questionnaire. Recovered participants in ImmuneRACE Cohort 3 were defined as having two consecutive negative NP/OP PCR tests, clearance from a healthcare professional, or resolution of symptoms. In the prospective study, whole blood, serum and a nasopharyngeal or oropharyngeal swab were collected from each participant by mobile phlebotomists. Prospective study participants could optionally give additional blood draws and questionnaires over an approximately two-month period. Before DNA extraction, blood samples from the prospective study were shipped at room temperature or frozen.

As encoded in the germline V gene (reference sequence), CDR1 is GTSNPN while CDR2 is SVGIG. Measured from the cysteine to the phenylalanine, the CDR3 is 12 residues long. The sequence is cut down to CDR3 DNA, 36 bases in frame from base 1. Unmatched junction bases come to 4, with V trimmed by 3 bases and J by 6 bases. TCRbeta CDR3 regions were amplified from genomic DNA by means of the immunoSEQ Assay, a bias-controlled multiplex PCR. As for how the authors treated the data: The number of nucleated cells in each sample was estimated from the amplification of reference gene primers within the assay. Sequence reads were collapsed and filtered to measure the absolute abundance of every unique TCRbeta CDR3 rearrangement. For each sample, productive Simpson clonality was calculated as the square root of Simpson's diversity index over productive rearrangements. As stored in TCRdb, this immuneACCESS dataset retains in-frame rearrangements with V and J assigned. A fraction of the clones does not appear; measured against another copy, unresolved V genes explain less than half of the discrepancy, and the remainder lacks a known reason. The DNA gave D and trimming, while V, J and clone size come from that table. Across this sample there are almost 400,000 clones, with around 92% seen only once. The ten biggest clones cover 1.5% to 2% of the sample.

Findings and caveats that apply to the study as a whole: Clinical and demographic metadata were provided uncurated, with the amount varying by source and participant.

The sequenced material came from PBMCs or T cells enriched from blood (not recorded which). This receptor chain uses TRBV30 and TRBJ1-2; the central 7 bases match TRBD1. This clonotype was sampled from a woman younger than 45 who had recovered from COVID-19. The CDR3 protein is CAWRVGTDGYTF. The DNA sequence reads TGTGCCTGGAGGGTGGGGACAGATGGCTACACCTTC.